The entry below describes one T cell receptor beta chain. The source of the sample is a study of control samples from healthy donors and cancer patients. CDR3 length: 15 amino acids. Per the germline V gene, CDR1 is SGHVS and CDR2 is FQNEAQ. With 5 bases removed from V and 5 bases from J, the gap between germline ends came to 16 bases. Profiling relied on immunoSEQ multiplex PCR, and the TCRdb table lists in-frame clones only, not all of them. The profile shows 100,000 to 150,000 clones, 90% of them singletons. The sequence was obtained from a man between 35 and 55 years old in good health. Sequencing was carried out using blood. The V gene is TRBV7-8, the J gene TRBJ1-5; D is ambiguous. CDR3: CASSRGGGGHQPQHF. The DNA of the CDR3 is TGTGCCAGCAGCCGAGGCGGTGGTGGGCATCAGCCCCAGCATTTT.